This T cell receptor beta chain was retrieved from a study of blood T cell repertoires in COVID-19. The wider study: PBMCs, B-cell-depleted T cells, or T cells provided the cDNA or gDNA that made up the material.

Produced via immunoSEQ multiplex PCR; TCRdb's table is partial and in-frame only. The sample lists around 67,000 clones; over 70% were seen once. This clone was picked up one time. Trimming at V came to 6 bases and at J to 6 bases, leaving 10 bases not matched to a gene. The CDR3 runs 14 residues. Germline V gene lookup returns CDR1 SGHTA and CDR2 FQGNSA. This clonotype was obtained from a man aged 50-59 years with active COVID-19. V gene TRBV7-2 combines with J gene TRBJ2-7, with 8 bases fitting TRBD1. The source material was peripheral blood. The CDR3 spells CASRPGQGLAEQYF. CDR3 in DNA: TGTGCCAGCAGGCCAGGACAGGGCCTTGCCGAGCAGTACTTC.